These T cell receptor beta chains were read from a single sample in a study of OX40 agonist ivuxolimab in advanced cancers. The table came from immunoSEQ multiplex PCR; TCRdb's copy has only in-frame clones and leaves some out. The table records approximately 26,000 clones, about 90% of them present only once. Source: CD4+ or CD8+ T cells sorted from blood, taken in a trial of the OX40 agonist ivuxolimab. These receptors originate from an adult with an advanced solid tumor such as melanoma, head and neck, liver or kidney cancer. CDR3s include the opening cysteine and the closing phenylalanine or tryptophan. Fields, in order: D gene, clone size, V gene, J gene, CDR3 DNA, CDR3 protein. A D gene is named only where the DNA matches it firmly. For some rows the clone size is stated as once, few or many, or as a class when expanded; others skip it.

>.|.|TRBV29-1|TRBJ1-2
TGCAGCTTTCGGGATTTCGCTAACTATGGCTACACCTTC
CSFRDFANYGYTF
>.|.|TRBV27|TRBJ2-1
TGTGCCAGCAGTTCGGCGGAAAGCTCCTACAATGAGCAGTTCTTC
CASSSAESSYNEQFF
>.|.|TRBV28|TRBJ2-7
TGTGCCAGCAGTTTTAATGAGCGTGACCCTCCCTACGAGCAGTACTTC
CASSFNERDPPYEQYF
>TRBD1|.|TRBV5-6|TRBJ1-1
TGTGCCAGCAGCGCCTCCGGACAGGGACCTTTAACTGAAGCTTTCTTT
CASSASGQGPLTEAFF
>.|.|TRBV28|TRBJ2-7
TGTGCCAGCAGTTCCCTCCAGGTGACAGTCCTTTACGAGCAGTACTTC
CASSSLQVTVLYEQYF
>.|once|TRBV2|TRBJ2-1
TGTGCCACCCGCCCCCGGGATAGGAATGAGCAGTTCTTC
CATRPRDRNEQFF
>.|.|TRBV27|TRBJ2-1
TGTGCCAGCAGTGCCGAGTTTCCCCCCTACAATGAGCAGTTCTTC
CASSAEFPPYNEQFF
>TRBD2|.|TRBV9|TRBJ2-3
TGTGCCAGCAGCGTAGCTGGGGCGGGAGGGAGCGATACGCAGTATTTT
CASSVAGAGGSDTQYF
>.|.|TRBV4-1|TRBJ1-2
TGCGCCAGCAGCCAAGATAACACTATTAACTATGGCTACACCTTC
CASSQDNTINYGYTF
>.|.|TRBV12-1|TRBJ2-7
TGTGCCAGCAGCCCCGAATTAAGACAGGGGGCAACCTACGAGCAGTACTTC
CASSPELRQGATYEQYF
>.|.|TRBV5-5|TRBJ2-2
TGTGCCAGCAGCTTGGTGGTGCAGAACCCGAACACCGGGGAGCTGTTTTTT
CASSLVVQNPNTGELFF
>.|.|TRBV28|TRBJ1-1
TGTGCCAGCAGTTCCACCAGTCTCGGGGCACAGAACACTGAAGCTTTCTTT
CASSSTSLGAQNTEAFF
>.|few|TRBV29-1|TRBJ1-1
TGCAGCGTTGAAGGGGGGGTGAACACTGAAGCTTTCTTT
CSVEGGVNTEAFF
>.|.|TRBV10-3|TRBJ2-1
TGTGCCATCAGTGGCGATTTGGTCAATGAGCAGTTCTTC
CAISGDLVNEQFF
>TRBD2|.|TRBV5-4|TRBJ2-3
TGTGCCAGCAGCTTGGCGGGAGGGGCGGATACGCAGTATTTT
CASSLAGGADTQYF
>.|.|TRBV7-9|TRBJ2-7
TGTGCCAGCAGCTTAGTGGGGAACGAGGGGAACTACGAGCAGTACTTC
CASSLVGNEGNYEQYF
>.|once|TRBV11-2|TRBJ2-1
TGTGCCAGCAGCTTAGATACTAGCTCCTACAATGAGCAGTTCTTC
CASSLDTSSYNEQFF
>TRBD2|.|TRBV5-6|TRBJ2-7
TGTGCCAGCAGCGCTGGGGTTTTGGGGAGGGCCTACGAGCAGTACTTC
CASSAGVLGRAYEQYF
>TRBD2|.|TRBV7-2|TRBJ2-5
TGTGCCAGCACCCCCGGCGGGGGGAGGTTACAAGAGACCCAGTACTTC
CASTPGGGRLQETQYF
>.|.|TRBV6-5|TRBJ2-5
TGTGCCAGCAGTTACTCTGGGGGCCTCCAAGAGACCCAGTACTTC
CASSYSGGLQETQYF
>.|.|TRBV7-6|TRBJ2-5
TGTGCCAGCAGCTCGTACCAAGAGACCCAGTACTTC
CASSSYQETQYF
>.|.|TRBV28|TRBJ1-1
TGTGCCAGCAGTTTTTTCGTGAGCAGTAAAACTGAAGCTTTCTTT
CASSFFVSSKTEAFF
>.|.|TRBV5-1|TRBJ1-2
TGCGCCAGCAGCTTGGACGGATACTATGGCTACACCTTC
CASSLDGYYGYTF
>TRBD2|.|TRBV28|TRBJ2-1
TGTGCCAGCAGTTTATTTGCTAGCGGGAGGGCCGGGTACAATGAGCAGTTCTTC
CASSLFASGRAGYNEQFF
>.|once|TRBV10-3|TRBJ2-6
TGTGCCATCAGTGAGTCTGGGTACTCTGGGGCCAACGTCCTGACTTTC
CAISESGYSGANVLTF
>.|once|TRBV6-6|TRBJ2-5
TGTGCCAGCAGTTACTTAGGGTGGGAGCAGTACTTC
CASSYLGWEQYF
>TRBD2|.|TRBV4-2|TRBJ2-3
TGTGCCAGCAGCCAAGGCCCTAGCGGGATGGCAGATACGCAGTATTTT
CASSQGPSGMADTQYF
>TRBD2|.|TRBV27|TRBJ2-7
TGTGCCAGCAGTTTATTTAGCGGGAGGGAATTCTCCTACGAGCAGTACTTC
CASSLFSGREFSYEQYF
>.|.|TRBV10-2|TRBJ2-7
TGCGCCAGTTTAACAGTGAGGGAGTCCTCCTACGAGCAGTACTTC
CASLTVRESSYEQYF
>.|.|TRBV10-2|TRBJ2-2
TGCGCCAGCAGTACAAATCCGACCGGGGAGCTGTTTTTT
CASSTNPTGELFF
>TRBD2|.|TRBV7-9|TRBJ2-2
TGTGCCAGCAGCTTAGTGACTAGCCCCGGGGAGCTGTTTTTT
CASSLVTSPGELFF
>TRBD1|.|TRBV28|TRBJ2-7
TGTGCCAGCACCGAGCAGGGGGCGGACGAGCAGTACTTC
CASTEQGADEQYF
>.|.|TRBV5-4|TRBJ2-1
TGTGCCAGCAGCTTGGGAAGGACAGTTCGATACAATGAGCAGTTCTTC
CASSLGRTVRYNEQFF
>.|.|TRBV4-1|TRBJ1-5
TGCGCCAGCAGCCAACCTCATATCGAGCCCCAGCATTTT
CASSQPHIEPQHF
>.|.|TRBV20-1|TRBJ1-1
TGCAGTGCCCTGGACACTGAAGCTTTCTTT
CSALDTEAFF
>.|.|TRBV27|TRBJ1-2
TGTGCCAGCAGTTTGATCCCTCAGGGAGGCATGGATGGCTACACCTTC
CASSLIPQGGMDGYTF
>.|once|TRBV7-9|TRBJ2-7
TGTGCCAGCAGCGGTGGCGGGACCGCCTACGAGCAGTACTTC
CASSGGGTAYEQYF
>.|.|TRBV2|TRBJ1-4
TGTGCCAGCAGTGAACTTAAGTACTCAACTAATGAAAAACTGTTTTTT
CASSELKYSTNEKLFF
>.|.|TRBV27|TRBJ2-7
TGTGCCAGCAGTACTACAGGGTCCGAGCAGTACTTC
CASSTTGSEQYF
>TRBD1|.|TRBV18|TRBJ2-5
TGTGCCAGCTCACCGCCGGGGACAGTAGACCAAGAGACCCAGTACTTC
CASSPPGTVDQETQYF
>.|.|TRBV9|TRBJ1-2
TGTGCCAGCAGCGTAGAAGAGAGGGGTGGCTACACCTTC
CASSVEERGGYTF
>.|.|TRBV5-1|TRBJ2-6
TGCGCCAGCAGCATACGGACCGGTAGGGTCCCTGGGGCCAACGTCCTGACTTTC
CASSIRTGRVPGANVLTF
>TRBD2|few|TRBV28|TRBJ2-7
TGTGCCAGCAGGTTAGGCGCCGGGCTGGTACTAGCGGGAGAGAACTCCTACGAGCAGTACTTC
CASRLGAGLVLAGENSYEQYF
>.|.|TRBV5-1|TRBJ2-1
TGCGCCAGCAGCTTCCTACCGGCCAGGACCTACAATGAGCAGTTCTTC
CASSFLPARTYNEQFF
>.|.|TRBV30|TRBJ1-5
TGTGCCTGGAGTGTAGGATCCGGGGAGCCCCAGCATTTT
CAWSVGSGEPQHF
>.|.|TRBV30|TRBJ2-5
TGTGCTGCTAGAGGCGGGATGCAAGAGACCCAGTACTTC
CAARGGMQETQYF
>TRBD1|.|TRBV4-2|TRBJ1-2
TGTGCCAGCAGCCCTAGGACAGGGGGGACCTATGGCTACACCTTC
CASSPRTGGTYGYTF
>.|.|TRBV27|TRBJ2-7
TGTGCCAGCAGTGTAGACAGTCACCGGTCCTACGAGCAGTACTTC
CASSVDSHRSYEQYF
>.|.|TRBV27|TRBJ1-5
TGTGCCAGCAGTTTATACGCATATCAGCCCCAGCATTTT
CASSLYAYQPQHF
>TRBD2|.|TRBV7-8|TRBJ2-1
TGTGCCAGCAGCTTAGCGGGGGTAGCGGGAGTTTTCAAGAATGAGCAGTTCTTC
CASSLAGVAGVFKNEQFF